This T cell receptor beta chain was found in a study of cytomegalovirus exposure and HLA in healthy donors. With regard to this clone: What it recognizes is unknown.

The V end lost 5 bases, the J end lost 1 base, and 18 bases lay between the germline ends. Germline V gives CDR1 MNHEY, CDR2 SMNVEV (reference sequence). The CDR3 consists of 16 residues. Study results and caveats: Researchers counted around 170 TCR beta chains as cytomegalovirus-associated.

The primer mix had 60 Vbeta and 13 Jbeta primers. The protocol was immunoSEQ multiplex PCR, while the TCRdb copy is restricted to in-frame clones and leaves out a portion. The sample has about 120,000 clones; approximately 79% are singletons. This sequence originates from a man aged 30 to 45 in good health and CMV-seronegative. This chain joins TRBV27 and TRBJ2-7, with D uncertain. The sequencing sample was made of PBMCs. The DNA of the CDR3 is TGTGCCAGCAGTCCTCTTACGGTCCTCTCGTCCTACGAGCAGTACTTC. Its protein product is CASSPLTVLSSYEQYF.